The 29 T cell receptor beta chains below all came from one sample that was sequenced in a study of OX40 agonist ivuxolimab in advanced cancers. TCRdb's copy holds only in-frame clones and misses some; the assay was immunoSEQ multiplex PCR. The data contain over 55,000 clones, 70% to 85% of them singletons. The input for sequencing was CD4+ or CD8+ T cells sorted from blood, taken in a trial of the OX40 agonist ivuxolimab. The receptor set was obtained from an adult with an advanced solid tumor such as melanoma, head and neck, liver or kidney cancer.

The chain employs TRBV20-1 and TRBJ2-3, with D uncertain. CDR3 length equals 11 residues. V dropped 0 bases and J dropped 8 bases, with 6 bases sitting between them. Germline V lookup: CDR1 DFQATT, CDR2 SNEGSKA (reference sequence). In nucleotides, the CDR3 is TGCAGTGCTAGAGATTTGTCTACGCAGTATTTT. Its protein product is CSARDLSTQYF.

This rearrangement joins TRBV6-5 to TRBJ1-2; 7 bases line up with TRBD1. This CDR3 spans 16 amino acids. CDR1 and CDR2 from the germline V gene are MNHEY and SVGAGI. Trimming took 2 bases from V and 4 from J; bases not matched to a gene: 10. CDR3 region: CASSYGGTVGIYGYTF. In nucleotides, the CDR3 is TGTGCCAGCAGTTACGGGGGGACAGTGGGGATCTATGGCTACACCTTC.

In its sample, this clone was seen once. The chain couples TRBV11-2 to TRBJ2-1; 13 nucleotides line up with TRBD2. The CDR3 runs 19 residues. Looked up from germline, CDR1 is SGHAT and CDR2 is FQNNGV. Germline trimming cut 6 bases from V and 4 bases from J; bases unmatched to any gene: 15. The DNA of the CDR3 is TGTGCCAGCAGAAATACCCAGGTACTAGCGGGAGGGCCGTACAATGAGCAGTTCTTC. As protein: CASRNTQVLAGGPYNEQFF.

The V and J genes are TRBV7-3 and TRBJ2-5; D is perhaps TRBD1 (5 bases). CDR3 length: 13 amino acids. V was shortened by 5 bases and J by 5 bases, with 12 bases between the two germline ends. Germline CDR1 reads SGHTA; CDR2 reads FQGTGA. CDR3 coding DNA: TGTGCCAGCAGCCGCCAGGGATCGGAGACCCAGTACTTC. It specifies CASSRQGSETQYF.

The rearrangement joins TRBV28 to TRBJ2-1; D perhaps matches TRBD1 (5 bases). V lost 3 bases and J 2 bases, leaving 14 bases between the germline ends. The CDR3 is 16 amino acids. CDR1 is MDHEN, CDR2 SYDVKM, per germline. The CDR3 bases are TGTGCCAGCAGTTTGATAGGGGAATTCACCTACAATGAGCAGTTCTTC. Translating it yields CASSLIGEFTYNEQFF.

The chain employs TRBV9 and TRBJ2-1; TRBD2 matches at 7 bases. CDR3 length equals 15 residues. J lost 5 bases, V lost 0 bases, and 5 bases had no gene match. Germline V gene lookup returns CDR1 SGDLS and CDR2 YYNGEE. The CDR3 DNA sequence: TGTGCCAGCAGCGTAGGGACTAGAGTACACAATGAGCAGTTCTTC. Translation gives CASSVGTRVHNEQFF.

The rearrangement joins TRBV5-4 to TRBJ2-1; 7 bases map to TRBD1. V was clipped by 7 bases and J by 15 bases; unmatched bases: 7. Looked up from germline, CDR1 is SGHNT and CDR2 is YYREEE (reference sequence). CDR3 length: 10 residues. The CDR3 here is CASPHRGRFF. Here the CDR3 DNA reads TGTGCCAGCCCCCACAGGGGACGGTTCTTC.

The gene calls are TRBV7-2 and TRBJ1-2; a weak D match, TRBD1 (6 bases). V was trimmed by 4 bases and J by 4 bases, leaving 16 bases between them. Per germline, CDR1 SGHTA and CDR2 FQGNSA. The length of the CDR3 is 15 residues. The CDR3 DNA reads as TGTGCCAGCAGCTCAATGCCGGGGGCGCGCTATGGCTACACCTTC. Translation: CASSSMPGARYGYTF.

V and J are TRBV7-3 and TRBJ2-3; tentatively, D is TRBD1 or TRBD2 (5 bases each). The germline gives CDR1 SGHTA, CDR2 FQGTGA. The CDR3 length is 15 residues. With 7 bases removed from V and 1 base from J, the gap between germline ends came to 15 bases. The CDR3 loop is CASTPGTGRTDTQYF. Written as DNA, the CDR3 is TGTGCCAGCACACCCGGGACGGGACGCACAGATACGCAGTATTTT. The full variable domain, rest sourced from reference TRBV7-3 and TRBJ2-3, is GAGVSQTPSNKVTEKGKYVELRCDPISGHTALYWYRQSLGQGPEFLIYFQGTGAADDSGLPNDRFFAVRPEGSVSTLKIQRTERGDSAVYLCASTPGTGRTDTQYFGPGTRLTVL.

The chain joins TRBV5-1 to TRBJ2-3; TRBD1 agrees at 11 bases. This CDR3 spans 16 amino acids. V lost 3 bases to trimming and J lost 1 base; unmatched junction nucleotides: 4. CDR1 and CDR2 from the germline V gene are SGHRS and YFSETQ. CDR3 nucleotides: TGCGCCAGCAGCTGGACAGGGGGCGCCGGCACAGATACGCAGTATTTT. Protein: CASSWTGGAGTDTQYF.

The chain joins TRBV4-1 to TRBJ2-5, with D uncertain. The CDR3 consists of 18 residues. CDR1 and CDR2 (germline): MGHRA, YSYEKL. The ends were cut back, 1 base at V and 4 bases at J, with 22 bases in the middle. The CDR3 sequence: CASSQAGFGWAQSETQYF. CDR3 sequence (DNA): TGCGCCAGCAGCCAAGCGGGTTTCGGTTGGGCACAATCAGAGACCCAGTACTTC.

The sample holds a few counts of this clone. V usage is TRBV29-1 and J usage is TRBJ1-5; possibly TRBD1 for D (6 bases). Germline loops: CDR1 SQVTM, CDR2 ANQGSEA. The CDR3 runs 14 residues. The V end lost 7 bases, the J end lost 2 bases, and 15 bases lay between the germline ends. CDR3 DNA: TGCAGCGCGCGGGGGGCGGGTGGCAATCAGCCCCAGCATTTT. It specifies CSARGAGGNQPQHF.

This chain joins TRBV11-2 and TRBJ2-7; 11 nucleotides align to TRBD1. The trim removed 6 bases at V and 4 bases at J, leaving 5 bases unmatched. The CDR3 is 14 residues long. Germline V lookup: CDR1 SGHAT, CDR2 FQNNGV. CDR3 in amino acids: CASRGQGDSYEQYF. CDR3 in DNA: TGTGCCAGCAGGGGACAGGGGGACTCTTACGAGCAGTACTTC. Supplemented by reference TRBV11-2 and TRBJ2-7, the full variable domain reads EAGVAQSPRYKIIEKRQSVAFWCNPISGHATLYWYQQILGQGPKLLIQFQNNGVVDDSQLPKDRFSAERLKGVDSTLKIQPAKLEDSAVYLCASRGQGDSYEQYFGPGTRLTVT.

The rearrangement uses TRBV28 and TRBJ1-3, with TRBD1 matching 7 bases. The ends lost 5 bases at V and 1 base at J; junction bases unmatched: 14. The germline gives CDR1 MDHEN, CDR2 SYDVKM. The CDR3 covers 18 residues. The chain's CDR3 is CASSVTVRDRESGNTIYF. The CDR3 DNA sequence: TGTGCCAGCAGTGTCACAGTCCGGGACAGAGAATCTGGAAACACCATATATTTT.

The genes are TRBV29-1 and TRBJ2-7; the D call may be TRBD1 or TRBD2 (6 bases each). This CDR3 is 13 amino acids long. The V end was cut by 6 bases, the J end by 6 bases, with 18 bases between. Germline lookup yields CDR1 SQVTM and CDR2 ANQGSEA. The CDR3: CSVVFGGHGEQYF. For the CDR3, the DNA is TGCAGCGTGGTATTCGGGGGACATGGCGAGCAGTACTTC.

Only one count was recorded for this clone. The CDR3 is CASRVTETQYF. The CDR3 DNA reads TGTGCCAGCAGGGTAACAGAGACCCAGTACTTC. This chain uses TRBV2 with TRBJ2-5; D remains unclear. Per the germline V gene, CDR1 is SNHLY and CDR2 is FYNNEI. This CDR3 comprises 11 residues. V shed 6 bases and J shed 4 bases, with 6 bases lying between them. Supplemented by reference TRBV2 and TRBJ2-5, the full variable domain reads EPEVTQTPSHQVTQMGQEVILRCVPISNHLYFYWYRQILGQKVEFLVSFYNNEISEKSEIFDDQFSVERPDGSNFTLKIRSTKLEDSAMYFCASRVTETQYFGPGTRLLVL.

This clone appeared a single time. The chain uses TRBV2 and TRBJ1-1; the D is unclear. Germline assignment: CDR1 SNHLY and CDR2 FYNNEI. Trimming removed 1 base at V and 4 bases at J, with 10 bases between. This CDR3 region has 14 residues. The CDR3 DNA reads as TGTGCCAGCAGTGAAGGGGTAGGGAGCACTGAAGCTTTCTTT. It translates to CASSEGVGSTEAFF. Full variable domain (outside the CDR3, taken from reference TRBV2 and TRBJ1-1): EPEVTQTPSHQVTQMGQEVILRCVPISNHLYFYWYRQILGQKVEFLVSFYNNEISEKSEIFDDQFSVERPDGSNFTLKIRSTKLEDSAMYFCASSEGVGSTEAFFGQGTRLTVV.

In nucleotides, the CDR3 is TGTGCCAGCAGCTTGCCCACGGGACTCGCTAATGAGCAGTTCTTC. This sequence encodes CASSLPTGLANEQFF. This chain joins TRBV7-2 and TRBJ2-1; D is possibly TRBD2 (6 bases). CDR1 SGHTA and CDR2 FQGNSA come from the germline V gene. Between the trimmed V and J ends, which lost 3 bases and 7 bases, there was a span of 16 bases. The CDR3 covers 15 residues.

J is TRBJ2-3 and V is TRBV5-4; D unresolved. This CDR3 contains 19 residues. V was pared by 4 bases and J by 0 bases, with 24 bases between. CDR1 is SGHNT, CDR2 YYREEE, per germline (reference sequence). The CDR3 sequence: CASSPPRALPDPSTDTQYF. The CDR3, as DNA: TGTGCCAGCAGCCCTCCCCGCGCGCTACCCGACCCTAGCACAGATACGCAGTATTTT.

V is TRBV19 and J is TRBJ2-5; unclear D gene. Germline CDR1 is LNHDA and CDR2 is SQIVND (reference sequence). Deletions cut 7 bases from V and 2 bases from J, with 26 bases between. This CDR3 region has 18 residues. The CDR3 DNA is TGTGCCAGTATTGTAGGTGCGGCCACAGATCTGGATCAAGAGACCCAGTACTTC. Amino acids: CASIVGAATDLDQETQYF.

This chain joins TRBV28 and TRBJ2-3; D call uncertain. The CDR3 is 12 residues long. Germline V lookup: CDR1 MDHEN, CDR2 SYDVKM. V lost 7 bases, J lost 2 bases, and 7 bases lay in between. The CDR3 region is CASKDFTDTQYF. The CDR3 bases are TGTGCCAGCAAGGATTTCACAGATACGCAGTATTTT.

The chain combines TRBV7-2 with TRBJ1-3; no definite D call. The germline V and J ends were trimmed by 1 base and 4 bases, with 11 bases remaining between them. CDR3 length: 15 amino acids. Germline CDR1 is SGHTA and CDR2 is FQGNSA. CDR3 bases: TGTGCCAGCAGCTTAGAATCCGGGTCCGGAAACACCATATATTTT. Translated: CASSLESGSGNTIYF.

The chain joins TRBV11-2 to TRBJ2-3; D gene uncertain. V dropped 4 bases and J dropped 2 bases, with 13 bases sitting between them. This CDR3 comprises 15 residues. Germline V gene data show CDR1 as SGHAT and CDR2 as FQNNGV. This chain's CDR3 is CASSSGRTFTDTQYF. In nucleotides, the CDR3 is TGTGCCAGCAGCTCCGGGCGGACCTTCACAGATACGCAGTATTTT.

The chain has TRBV27 and TRBJ2-7; TRBD2 matches at 11 bases. The CDR3 has 16 amino acids. Looked up from germline, CDR1 is MNHEY and CDR2 is SMNVEV (reference sequence). V lost 6 bases, J lost 4 bases, and 11 bases stayed unmatched. CDR3: CASRTLAGATGYEQYF. As DNA, the CDR3 is TGTGCCAGCAGGACACTAGCGGGAGCCACCGGGTACGAGCAGTACTTC.

This chain uses TRBV11-2 with TRBJ1-4, with D uncertain. The germline V and J ends were trimmed by 5 bases and 8 bases, with 15 bases remaining between them. This CDR3 region has 14 residues. CDR1 and CDR2 (germline): SGHAT, FQNNGV. CDR3 protein: CASSQTGVWEKLFF. CDR3 in DNA: TGTGCCAGCAGCCAAACCGGGGTCTGGGAAAAACTGTTTTTT.

V usage is TRBV28 and J usage is TRBJ1-3; perhaps TRBD1 as D (5 bases). This CDR3 comprises 15 residues. V lost 4 bases to trimming and J lost 0 bases, with 10 bases between them. Germline V lookup: CDR1 MDHEN, CDR2 SYDVKM. The CDR3 loop is CASSSGTVSGNTIYF. The CDR3 DNA sequence: TGTGCCAGCAGTTCTGGGACCGTCTCTGGAAACACCATATATTTT. The variable domain in full, completed from reference TRBV28 and TRBJ1-3, reads DVKVTQSSRYLVKRTGEKVFLECVQDMDHENMFWYRQDPGLGLRLIYFSYDVKMKEKGDIPEGYSVSREKKERFSLILESASTNQTSMYLCASSSGTVSGNTIYFGEGSWLTVV.

The V and J genes are TRBV5-4 and TRBJ2-2; 7 nucleotides match TRBD2. The CDR3 runs to 14 residues. Germline assignment: CDR1 SGHNT and CDR2 YYREEE (reference sequence). V gave up 4 bases and J gave up 2 bases; unmatched junction bases: 2. CDR3 sequence reads: CASSRGVNTGELFF. CDR3 nucleotides: TGTGCCAGCAGCCGGGGGGTTAACACCGGGGAGCTGTTTTTT.

This chain uses TRBV7-2 with TRBJ2-1, with D uncertain. The germline V gene has CDR1 SGHTA and CDR2 FQGNSA. The V and J ends lost 0 bases and 2 bases respectively, with 11 bases between them. This CDR3 comprises 16 residues. CDR3 sequence: CASSLAADPAYNEQFF. The CDR3 DNA sequence: TGTGCCAGCAGCTTAGCCGCAGACCCCGCCTACAATGAGCAGTTCTTC.

The rearrangement uses TRBV7-3 and TRBJ1-1; D remains unclear. The CDR3 extends over 13 amino acids. The germline gives CDR1 SGHTA, CDR2 FQGTGA. V was shortened by 5 bases and J by 0 bases, with 7 bases between the two germline ends. The CDR3 loop reads CASSVNMNTEAFF. DNA for the CDR3: TGTGCCAGCAGCGTCAACATGAACACTGAAGCTTTCTTT. Together with reference TRBV7-3 and TRBJ1-1, the CDR3 gives the full variable domain: GAGVSQTPSNKVTEKGKYVELRCDPISGHTALYWYRQSLGQGPEFLIYFQGTGAADDSGLPNDRFFAVRPEGSVSTLKIQRTERGDSAVYLCASSVNMNTEAFFGQGTRLTVV.